This T cell receptor beta chain was profiled in a study of T cell changes during pregnancy in multiple sclerosis. Germline V gene sequence: CDR1 SGHTA, CDR2 FQGNSA. Trimming removed 1 base from V and 3 bases from J; junction bases left unmatched: 6. This CDR3 spans 16 amino acids. Profiled with immunoSEQ multiplex PCR; TCRdb holds only in-frame clones, not every one. Among about 42,000 clones listed, around 93% were seen once. This clonotype was obtained from a female donor with multiple sclerosis, enrolled in a pregnancy study. The sample consisted of CD4+ T cells from peripheral blood mononuclear cells, taken before pregnancy. The chain uses TRBV7-2 and TRBJ2-5; TRBD2 aligns across 9 bases. CDR3 region: CASSLGARLAEETQYF. As DNA, the CDR3 is TGTGCCAGCAGCTTAGGGGCCCGACTAGCGGAAGAGACCCAGTACTTC.